This T cell receptor beta chain was obtained from a study of blood T cells in healthy people across ages. The ends were cut back, 8 bases at V and 3 bases at J, with 16 bases in the middle. Germline V gives CDR1 SNHLY, CDR2 FYNNEI. The CDR3 has 14 amino acids. This clonotype was observed once. With a J-beta primer mix and a sample-barcoded 5' primer, a second PCR ran about 6 to 11 cycles. MiXCR was run by TCRdb on the 5' RACE reads, yielding one entry per CDR3 protein. The profile covers some 670,000 distinct CDR3 sequences, with about 51% appearing a single time and about 13% taken by the ten largest.

The sequence came from a woman older than 75 in good health. The chain links TRBV2 to TRBJ1-1; possible D gene TRBD1, 6 bases. Material for sequencing was blood. The chain's CDR3 is CASQPQGLYTEAFF. The CDR3 coding sequence is TGTGCCAGCCAACCTCAGGGGTTATACACTGAAGCTTTCTTT.